This T cell receptor (beta chain) came from a study of blood T cell repertoires in COVID-19. Here immunoSEQ multiplex PCR was the method, and the copy in TCRdb shows in-frame clones only, minus some. The sample has some 82,000 clones; around 91% are singletons. Germline CDR1 SGHTA, CDR2 FQGTGA. Losses at the gene ends were 1 base for V and 5 bases for J; bases not matched to a gene: 13. This CDR3 comprises 18 residues. The clonotype was recovered from a woman between 50 and 59 years old in a cohort sampled during active COVID-19. This sequence joins TRBV7-3 and TRBJ2-1, with 8 nucleotides matching TRBD2. Sequences were obtained from peripheral blood. The CDR3 sequence is CASSLIPPTSGDNNEQFF. The CDR3 coding sequence is TGTGCCAGCAGCTTAATACCGCCCACTAGCGGAGACAACAATGAGCAGTTCTTC. Filled out from reference TRBV7-3 and TRBJ2-1, the complete variable domain reads GAGVSQTPSNKVTEKGKYVELRCDPISGHTALYWYRQSLGQGPEFLIYFQGTGAADDSGLPNDRFFAVRPEGSVSTLKIQRTERGDSAVYLCASSLIPPTSGDNNEQFFGPGTRLTVL.